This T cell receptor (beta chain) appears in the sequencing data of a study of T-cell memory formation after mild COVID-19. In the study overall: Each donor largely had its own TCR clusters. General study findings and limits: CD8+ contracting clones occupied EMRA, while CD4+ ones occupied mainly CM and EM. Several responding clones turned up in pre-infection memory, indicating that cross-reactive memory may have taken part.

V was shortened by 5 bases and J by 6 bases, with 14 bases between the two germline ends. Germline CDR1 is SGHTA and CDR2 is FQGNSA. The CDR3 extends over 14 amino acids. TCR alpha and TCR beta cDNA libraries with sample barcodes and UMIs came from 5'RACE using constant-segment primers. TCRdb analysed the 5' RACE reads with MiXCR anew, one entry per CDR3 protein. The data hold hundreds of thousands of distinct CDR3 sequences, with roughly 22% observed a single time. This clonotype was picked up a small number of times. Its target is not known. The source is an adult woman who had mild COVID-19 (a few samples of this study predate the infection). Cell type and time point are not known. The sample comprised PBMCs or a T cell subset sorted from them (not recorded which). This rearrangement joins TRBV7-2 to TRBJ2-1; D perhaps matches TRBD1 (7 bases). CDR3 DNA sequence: TGTGCCAGCAGCGCGGGACAGAAAAGCAATGAGCAGTTCTTC. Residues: CASSAGQKSNEQFF.